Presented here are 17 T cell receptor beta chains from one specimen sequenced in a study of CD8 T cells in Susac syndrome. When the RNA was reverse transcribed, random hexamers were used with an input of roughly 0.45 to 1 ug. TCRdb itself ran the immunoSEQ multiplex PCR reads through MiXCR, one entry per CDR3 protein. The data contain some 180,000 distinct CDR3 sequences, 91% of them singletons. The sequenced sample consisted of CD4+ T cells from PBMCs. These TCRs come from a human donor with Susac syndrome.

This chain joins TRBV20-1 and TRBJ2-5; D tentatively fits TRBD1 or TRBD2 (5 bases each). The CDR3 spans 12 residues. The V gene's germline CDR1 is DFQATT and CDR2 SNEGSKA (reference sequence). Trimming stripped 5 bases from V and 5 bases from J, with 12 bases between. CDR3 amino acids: CSARGATETQYF. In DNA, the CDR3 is TGCAGTGCTCGAGGGGCTACGGAGACCCAGTACTTC.

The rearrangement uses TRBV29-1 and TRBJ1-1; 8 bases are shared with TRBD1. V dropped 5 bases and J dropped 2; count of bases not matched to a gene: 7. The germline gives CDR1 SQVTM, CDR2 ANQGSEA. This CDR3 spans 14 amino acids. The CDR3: CSVSQGATNTEAFF. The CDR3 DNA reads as TGCAGCGTTTCGCAGGGGGCGACTAACACTGAAGCTTTCTTT.

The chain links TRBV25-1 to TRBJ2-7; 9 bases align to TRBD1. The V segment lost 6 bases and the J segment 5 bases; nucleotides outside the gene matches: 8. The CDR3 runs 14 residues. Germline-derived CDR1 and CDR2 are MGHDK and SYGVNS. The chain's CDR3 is CASRPTGGYNEQYF. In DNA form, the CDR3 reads TGTGCCAGCAGACCGACAGGGGGTTATAACGAGCAGTACTTC.

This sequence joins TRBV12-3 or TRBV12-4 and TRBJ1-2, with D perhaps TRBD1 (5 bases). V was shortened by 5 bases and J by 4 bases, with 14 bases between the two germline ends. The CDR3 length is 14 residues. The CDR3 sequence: CASSPMGVLYGYTF. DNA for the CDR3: TGTGCCAGCAGTCCTATGGGGGTCCTCTATGGCTACACCTTC.

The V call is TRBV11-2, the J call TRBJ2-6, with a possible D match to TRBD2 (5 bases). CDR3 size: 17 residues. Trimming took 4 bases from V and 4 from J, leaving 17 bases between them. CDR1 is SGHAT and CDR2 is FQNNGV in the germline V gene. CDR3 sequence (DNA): TGTGCCAGCAGCTCCGAACGGGGAAGTGGGGGGGCCAACGTCCTGACTTTC. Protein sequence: CASSSERGSGGANVLTF.

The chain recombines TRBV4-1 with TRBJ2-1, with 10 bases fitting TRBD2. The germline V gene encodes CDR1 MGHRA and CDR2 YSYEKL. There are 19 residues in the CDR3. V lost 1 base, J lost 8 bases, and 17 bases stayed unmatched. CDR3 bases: TGCGCCAGCAGCCAAGTTCCTCTAGCGGGAGTGGGAAGAACCGATGAGCAGTTCTTC. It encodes CASSQVPLAGVGRTDEQFF.

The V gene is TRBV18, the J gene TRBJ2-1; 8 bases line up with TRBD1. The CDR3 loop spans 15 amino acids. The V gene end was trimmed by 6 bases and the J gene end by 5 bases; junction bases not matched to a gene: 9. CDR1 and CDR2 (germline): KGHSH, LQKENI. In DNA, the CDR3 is TGTGCCAGCTCCGGTCAGGGGGCAAAGGACAATGAGCAGTTCTTC. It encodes CASSGQGAKDNEQFF.

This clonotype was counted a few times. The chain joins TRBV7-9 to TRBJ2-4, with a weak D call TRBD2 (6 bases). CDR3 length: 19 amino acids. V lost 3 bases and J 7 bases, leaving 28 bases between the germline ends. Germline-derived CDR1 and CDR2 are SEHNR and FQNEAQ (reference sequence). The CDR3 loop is CASSFQAGGQLVGVNIQYF. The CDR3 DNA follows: TGTGCCAGCAGCTTCCAAGCTGGAGGGCAACTCGTCGGTGTGAACATTCAGTACTTC.

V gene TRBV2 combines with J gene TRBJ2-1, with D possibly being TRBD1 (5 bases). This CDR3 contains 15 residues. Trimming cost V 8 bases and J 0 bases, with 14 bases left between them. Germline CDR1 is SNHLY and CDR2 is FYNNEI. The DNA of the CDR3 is TGTGCCAGCGACTTGGACACTTTCTCCTACAATGAGCAGTTCTTC. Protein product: CASDLDTFSYNEQFF.

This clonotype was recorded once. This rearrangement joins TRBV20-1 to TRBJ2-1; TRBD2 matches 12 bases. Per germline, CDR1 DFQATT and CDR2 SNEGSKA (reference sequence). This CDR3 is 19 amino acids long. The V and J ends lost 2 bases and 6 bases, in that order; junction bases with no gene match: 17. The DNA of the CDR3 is TGCAGTGCTAGACTTTTAGGGGGCGTACCTAGCGGGAGGGTCAATGAGCAGTTCTTC. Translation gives CSARLLGGVPSGRVNEQFF.

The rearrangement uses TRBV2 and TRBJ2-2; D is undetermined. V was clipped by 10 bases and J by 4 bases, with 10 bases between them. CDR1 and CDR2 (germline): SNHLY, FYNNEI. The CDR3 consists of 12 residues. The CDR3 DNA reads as TGTGCCACCCGGCAATTCACCGGGGAGCTGTTTTTT. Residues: CATRQFTGELFF.

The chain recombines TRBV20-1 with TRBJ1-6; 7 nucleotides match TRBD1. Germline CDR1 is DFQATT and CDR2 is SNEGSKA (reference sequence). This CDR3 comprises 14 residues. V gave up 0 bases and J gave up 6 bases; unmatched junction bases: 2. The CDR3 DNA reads TGCAGTGCTAGAGAGGGACAGCTTAATTCACCCCTCCACTTT. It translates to CSAREGQLNSPLHF.

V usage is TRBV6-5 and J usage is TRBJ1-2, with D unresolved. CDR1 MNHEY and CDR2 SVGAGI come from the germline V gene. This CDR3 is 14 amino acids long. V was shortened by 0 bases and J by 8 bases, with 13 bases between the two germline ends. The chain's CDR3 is CASSYSTFVYGYTF. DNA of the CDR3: TGTGCCAGCAGTTACTCTACCTTCGTATACGGCTACACCTTC.

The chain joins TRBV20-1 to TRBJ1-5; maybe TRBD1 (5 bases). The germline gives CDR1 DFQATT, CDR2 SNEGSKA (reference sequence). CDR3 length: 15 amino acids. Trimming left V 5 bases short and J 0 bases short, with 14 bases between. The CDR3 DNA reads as TGCAGTGCTTCGACAGCGGCAGATAGCAATCAGCCCCAGCATTTT. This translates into CSASTAADSNQPQHF.

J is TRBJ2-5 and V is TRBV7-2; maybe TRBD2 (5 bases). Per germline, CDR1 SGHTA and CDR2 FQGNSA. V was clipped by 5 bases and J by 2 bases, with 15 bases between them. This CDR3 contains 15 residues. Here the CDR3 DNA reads TGTGCCAGCAGCCCACGAGGGCGGGTTCAAGAGACCCAGTACTTC. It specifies CASSPRGRVQETQYF.

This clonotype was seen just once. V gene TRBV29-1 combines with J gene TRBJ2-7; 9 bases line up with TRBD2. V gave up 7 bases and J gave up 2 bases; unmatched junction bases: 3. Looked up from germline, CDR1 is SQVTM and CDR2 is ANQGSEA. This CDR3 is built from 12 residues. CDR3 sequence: CSARTSAYEQYF. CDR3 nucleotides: TGCAGCGCCCGGACTAGCGCCTACGAGCAGTACTTC.

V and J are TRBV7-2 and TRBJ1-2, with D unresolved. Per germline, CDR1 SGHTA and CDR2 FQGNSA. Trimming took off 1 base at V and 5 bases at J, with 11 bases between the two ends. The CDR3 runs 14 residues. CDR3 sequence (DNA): TGTGCCAGCAGCTTAGGAGACCACTTTTATGGCTACACCTTC. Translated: CASSLGDHFYGYTF.